This T cell receptor (beta chain) is drawn from a study of OX40 agonist ivuxolimab in advanced cancers. The wider study: Three individuals attained partial responses, comprising one hepatocellular carcinoma case and two cutaneous melanoma cases.

Produced via immunoSEQ multiplex PCR; TCRdb's table is partial and in-frame only. Here the sample spans tens of thousands of clones, more than 70% being singletons. This TCR was recovered from an adult with an advanced solid tumor such as melanoma, head and neck, liver or kidney cancer. The sample consisted of CD4+ or CD8+ T cells sorted from blood, taken in a trial of the OX40 agonist ivuxolimab.

CDR3 residues: CASSPLQGTSEAFF. The CDR3 nucleotides are TGCGCCAGCAGCCCATTACAGGGGACCTCTGAAGCTTTCTTT. The V and J genes are TRBV5-1 and TRBJ1-1; 7 bases agree with TRBD1. J lost 6 bases, V lost 4 bases, and 9 bases had no gene match. CDR3 length: 14 amino acids. Germline V CDR1 and CDR2: SGHRS, YFSETQ.